These T cell receptor beta chains were read from a single sample in a study of T-cell reconstitution after alpha-beta-depleted transplantation in children. TCRdb recomputed calls from the PCR reads with MiXCR, one row per CDR3 protein. Here the sample spans roughly 400,000 distinct CDR3 sequences, over 40% being singletons. The input for sequencing was PBMCs, taken before TCRalphabeta/CD19-depleted stem cell transplant. These receptors were taken from a girl aged 2 to 10 with aplastic anemia, due to receive a stem cell transplant. CDR3s include the opening cysteine and the closing phenylalanine or tryptophan. Each record gives: CDR3 DNA, CDR3 protein, D gene, clone size, V gene, J gene. D genes are given only for firm matches. Expanded clones are given a class, and other clones once, few, many or no size at all.

CDR3 DNA: TGCAGCGCGACGCAGACAGGGTTTTATTTAGAGACCCAGTACTTC
CDR3 protein: CSATQTGFYLETQYF
D gene: TRBD1
clone size: few
V gene: TRBV29-1
J gene: TRBJ2-5

CDR3 DNA: TGCACCGCGGGCCTAAGCTCCTACGAGCAGTACTTC
CDR3 protein: CTAGLSSYEQYF
D gene: .
clone size: .
V gene: TRBV20-1
J gene: TRBJ2-7

CDR3 DNA: TGCAGTGCTAGGGAACACAGGAGCTCTGGGGCCAACGTCCTGACTTTC
CDR3 protein: CSAREHRSSGANVLTF
D gene: .
clone size: .
V gene: TRBV20-1
J gene: TRBJ2-6

CDR3 DNA: TGCAGCGTTTCGGCCCTCATGGCCCGAGATTCCACAGATACGCAGTATTTT
CDR3 protein: CSVSALMARDSTDTQYF
D gene: .
clone size: few
V gene: TRBV29-1
J gene: TRBJ2-3

CDR3 DNA: TGTGCCAGCAGCCGTACCCACAATAACTATGGCTACACCTTC
CDR3 protein: CASSRTHNNYGYTF
D gene: .
clone size: few
V gene: TRBV7-2
J gene: TRBJ1-2

CDR3 DNA: TGTGCCATCAGTGGTCAATCTACCGTATGGACCAATTACGAGCAGTACTTC
CDR3 protein: CAISGQSTVWTNYEQYF
D gene: .
clone size: many
V gene: TRBV10-3
J gene: TRBJ2-7

CDR3 DNA: TGCGCCAGCAGTGCCGGTCTAGCGGGAGTTCCCTCCCTAAGTGAGCAGTTCTTC
CDR3 protein: CASSAGLAGVPSLSEQFF
D gene: TRBD2
clone size: .
V gene: TRBV10-2
J gene: TRBJ2-1

CDR3 DNA: TGTGCCAGCAGCACCCAAGGCCAAGAGCCCCAGCATTTT
CDR3 protein: CASSTQGQEPQHF
D gene: .
clone size: .
V gene: TRBV11-2
J gene: TRBJ1-5

CDR3 DNA: TGCAGTGCTAGGACGGAGTACAATGAGCAGTTCTTC
CDR3 protein: CSARTEYNEQFF
D gene: .
clone size: .
V gene: TRBV20-1
J gene: TRBJ2-1

CDR3 DNA: TGTGCCAGCAGTTTCTACAGGGGGCGGGATGGCTACACCTTC
CDR3 protein: CASSFYRGRDGYTF
D gene: TRBD1
clone size: .
V gene: TRBV12-3/TRBV12-4
J gene: TRBJ1-2

CDR3 DNA: TGTGCCACCAGCAGAGCAGTTGAGGAGACCCAGTACTTC
CDR3 protein: CATSRAVEETQYF
D gene: .
clone size: many
V gene: TRBV15
J gene: TRBJ2-5

CDR3 DNA: TGCAGTGCTAGAGGCCGGACCGGGACAGGGCTCGGGTTGGCCCAGTACTTC
CDR3 protein: CSARGRTGTGLGLAQYF
D gene: TRBD1
clone size: .
V gene: TRBV20-1
J gene: TRBJ2-5

CDR3 DNA: TGCAGTGCTTCCGAAGGAGGGGCCGGGGAGCTGTTTTTT
CDR3 protein: CSASEGGAGELFF
D gene: .
clone size: .
V gene: TRBV20-1
J gene: TRBJ2-2

CDR3 DNA: TGTGCCAGCAGCTTAGACAGCGGGAGTGGGGATACGCAGTATTTT
CDR3 protein: CASSLDSGSGDTQYF
D gene: TRBD2
clone size: .
V gene: TRBV7-3
J gene: TRBJ2-3

CDR3 DNA: TGTGCCAGCAGCCCGGGGGGCTTGCAGTACTTC
CDR3 protein: CASSPGGLQYF
D gene: .
clone size: many
V gene: TRBV14
J gene: TRBJ2-7

CDR3 DNA: TGCAGTGCTAGACCGCGACTAGCCGGAGAGACCCAGTACTTC
CDR3 protein: CSARPRLAGETQYF
D gene: TRBD2
clone size: few
V gene: TRBV20-1
J gene: TRBJ2-5

CDR3 DNA: TGCAGTGCTAGAGAGGCAGGGAGCACCGGGGAGCTGTTTTTT
CDR3 protein: CSAREAGSTGELFF
D gene: .
clone size: .
V gene: TRBV20-1
J gene: TRBJ2-2

CDR3 DNA: TGTGCCAGCAGCTTAGGCCTACTCCAAGTGGAGTATTTT
CDR3 protein: CASSLGLLQVEYF
D gene: .
clone size: .
V gene: TRBV7-2
J gene: TRBJ2-3

CDR3 DNA: TGCGCCAGCAGCTTGACGACCGACTATGGCTACACCTTC
CDR3 protein: CASSLTTDYGYTF
D gene: .
clone size: .
V gene: TRBV5-1
J gene: TRBJ1-2

CDR3 DNA: TGTGCCATACGACAGGTGGGGAATCAGCCCCAGCATTTT
CDR3 protein: CAIRQVGNQPQHF
D gene: .
clone size: .
V gene: TRBV10-3
J gene: TRBJ1-5

CDR3 DNA: TGCAGCGTCCAAGCGAGCGGAACCTACAATGAGCAGTTCTTC
CDR3 protein: CSVQASGTYNEQFF
D gene: .
clone size: .
V gene: TRBV29-1
J gene: TRBJ2-1

CDR3 DNA: TGTGCCAGCAGTGCCCGGGACAGGGGAAACACTGAAGCTTTCTTT
CDR3 protein: CASSARDRGNTEAFF
D gene: TRBD1
clone size: .
V gene: TRBV6-1
J gene: TRBJ1-1

CDR3 DNA: TGTGCCAGCCGACTAGCGGGAGCGACCTACGAGCAGTACTTC
CDR3 protein: CASRLAGATYEQYF
D gene: TRBD2
clone size: few
V gene: TRBV27
J gene: TRBJ2-7

CDR3 DNA: TGTGCCAGCAGCCAAGAGAGGGGACTAGCGGCAGATACGCAGTATTTT
CDR3 protein: CASSQERGLAADTQYF
D gene: TRBD2
clone size: few
V gene: TRBV4-2
J gene: TRBJ2-3

CDR3 DNA: TGTGCCAGCTCACCATCGAACCGGGTGAATGAGCAGTTCTTC
CDR3 protein: CASSPSNRVNEQFF
D gene: .
clone size: many
V gene: TRBV18
J gene: TRBJ2-1

CDR3 DNA: TGTGCCATCAGTGAAGAGCGCTACAATGAGCAGTTCTTC
CDR3 protein: CAISEERYNEQFF
D gene: .
clone size: .
V gene: TRBV10-3
J gene: TRBJ2-1

CDR3 DNA: TGTGCCAGCAGCCAATCGGCTAGCGGGAGGGCCAGGGCAGATACGCAGTATTTT
CDR3 protein: CASSQSASGRARADTQYF
D gene: TRBD2
clone size: .
V gene: TRBV4-2
J gene: TRBJ2-3

CDR3 DNA: TGCAGTGTCCTCAGGACAAGGCAAGAGACCCAGTACTTC
CDR3 protein: CSVLRTRQETQYF
D gene: .
clone size: many
V gene: TRBV20-1
J gene: TRBJ2-5